The entry that follows covers one TCR beta chain sequence. This sample is drawn from a study of blood T cell repertoires in COVID-19. Study context: The United States, Italy and Spain provided the acute and convalescent COVID-19 samples. In each case, the material was cDNA or gDNA derived from T cells, B-cell-depleted T cells, or PBMCs.

The V and J ends lost 5 bases and 9 bases, in that order; junction bases with no gene match: 10. Germline V gene lookup returns CDR1 SEHNR and CDR2 FQNEAQ (reference sequence). The CDR3 is made up of 15 amino acids. Residents of about two dozen US areas, aged roughly 18 to 89 years, made up the participants. Study processing details: Quantification of nucleated cells was approximated via reference gene primer amplification. Some clones are missing from TCRdb's copy, which holds only in-frame ones; the method was immunoSEQ multiplex PCR. The V and J calls and the clone size are those of that table, but D and trimming were determined from the DNA. The table records around 250,000 clones, roughly 88% of them present only once.

The sequence was obtained from a woman aged 50 to 60 who had recovered from COVID-19. The J gene is TRBJ2-1, the V gene TRBV7-9; 10 bases are a match to TRBD2. Material for sequencing was PBMCs or T cells enriched from blood (not recorded which). The CDR3 DNA reads TGTGCCAGCAGCCCCACGGGACTAGCGATCGGTGAGCAGTTCTTC. This translates into CASSPTGLAIGEQFF.